This entry features one T cell receptor beta chain sequence. The germline CDR1 and CDR2 sequences are SGHTA and FQGNSA. The CDR3 spans 15 residues. Deletions cut 5 bases from V and 4 bases from J, with 17 bases between. These data are taken from a study of CD8 T cells in ankylosing spondylitis. TCRdb re-derived calls from the 5' RACE reads in MiXCR, one entry per CDR3 protein. The sample carries around 90,000 distinct CDR3 sequences, 27% recorded once. The source of this sequence is a male donor with ankylosing spondylitis or in good health (not recorded which). The specimen was blood, either unsorted or a sorted T cell fraction (not recorded which). This rearrangement joins TRBV7-2 to TRBJ2-5; D unclear. Here the CDR3 reads CASSAMPGSGETQYF. Written as DNA, the CDR3 is TGTGCCAGCAGCGCCATGCCGGGTTCAGGAGAGACCCAGTACTTC.